A single sample is the source of the 32 T cell receptor beta chains below, sequenced in a study of shared clonotypes between healthy human individuals. The protocol was immunoSEQ multiplex PCR, while the TCRdb copy is restricted to in-frame clones and leaves out a portion. The data contain hundreds of thousands of clones, 97% of them seen just once; the ten biggest clones take up approximately 0.057%. Sequences were obtained from naive CD4+ T cells sorted from blood. Subset indicated: CD45RA+ positively selected. These receptors were collected from a young woman in good health.

This clone has only a few counts. V usage is TRBV19 and J usage is TRBJ2-7; D is perhaps TRBD2 (6 bases). This CDR3 has 13 amino acids. Germline V gene lookup returns CDR1 LNHDA and CDR2 SQIVND (reference sequence). The V end was cut by 6 bases, the J end by 3 bases, with 12 bases between. The CDR3 DNA reads as TGTGCCAGTAGATTCCACGGGAGCTACGAGCAGTACTTC. Residues: CASRFHGSYEQYF.

The chain joins TRBV28 to TRBJ2-5; 10 nucleotides align to TRBD2. Germline lookup yields CDR1 MDHEN and CDR2 SYDVKM. V was clipped by 3 bases and J by 5 bases; unmatched bases: 6. CDR3 length: 15 residues. The DNA of the CDR3 is TGTGCCAGCAGTTTTCGACTAGCGGGTAGGGAGACCCAGTACTTC. Translating it yields CASSFRLAGRETQYF. The complete variable domain, with remaining parts taken from reference TRBV28 and TRBJ2-5, reads DVKVTQSSRYLVKRTGEKVFLECVQDMDHENMFWYRQDPGLGLRLIYFSYDVKMKEKGDIPEGYSVSREKKERFSLILESASTNQTSMYLCASSFRLAGRETQYFGPGTRLLVL.

The chain is built from TRBV6-6 and TRBJ1-5; 8 bases are a match to TRBD1. V was clipped by 6 bases and J by 0 bases; unmatched bases: 7. Germline-derived CDR1 and CDR2 are MNHNY and SVGAGI (reference sequence). This CDR3 region has 16 residues. CDR3 amino acids: CASSTGQGLSNQPQHF. The CDR3 DNA reads as TGTGCCAGCAGCACTGGACAGGGTCTTAGCAATCAGCCCCAGCATTTT.

The chain is built from TRBV7-6 and TRBJ2-1; 12 bases map to TRBD2. Per the germline V gene, CDR1 is SGHVS and CDR2 is FNYEAQ. CDR3 length: 19 amino acids. With 3 bases clipped from V and 4 bases from J, the junction kept 13 bases outside the gene matches. The CDR3 DNA reads as TGTGCCAGCAGCTTGGGGACTAGCGGGTTACCTCGAGGTTACAATGAGCAGTTCTTC. It translates to CASSLGTSGLPRGYNEQFF.

This chain uses TRBV7-6 with TRBJ2-7, with D possibly matching TRBD2 (5 bases). With 2 bases removed from V and 3 bases from J, the gap between germline ends came to 8 bases. Germline CDR1 SGHVS, CDR2 FNYEAQ. There are 13 residues in the CDR3. The CDR3: CASSLLANYEQYF. The CDR3 DNA follows: TGTGCCAGCAGCTTACTAGCTAACTACGAGCAGTACTTC.

This chain links TRBV30 with TRBJ2-1, with 7 bases matching TRBD1. Germline lookup yields CDR1 GTSNPN and CDR2 SVGIG (reference sequence). The V and J ends lost 0 bases and 8 bases, in that order; junction bases with no gene match: 4. The CDR3 loop spans 13 amino acids. In DNA form, the CDR3 reads TGTGCCTGGAGTGTACAGGGGTCGGATGAGCAGTTCTTC. Translation: CAWSVQGSDEQFF.

The gene calls are TRBV27 and TRBJ1-1; D is uncertain. The ends were cut back, 5 bases at V and 4 bases at J, with 14 bases in the middle. CDR3 size: 14 residues. CDR1 MNHEY and CDR2 SMNVEV come from the germline V gene (reference sequence). CDR3 residues: CASSPPGRITEAFF. DNA for the CDR3: TGTGCCAGCAGTCCCCCCGGGCGGATCACTGAAGCTTTCTTT.

This chain joins TRBV6-1 and TRBJ2-3, with no clear D. This CDR3 spans 19 amino acids. V lost 2 bases, J lost 5 bases, and 26 bases lay in between. Germline V gene sequence: CDR1 MNHNS, CDR2 SASEGT. CDR3 protein: CASSEYPPTPSWRQDTQYF. Written as DNA, the CDR3 is TGTGCCAGCAGTGAATACCCACCGACCCCCTCATGGCGGCAAGATACGCAGTATTTT.

The CDR3 region has the DNA TGTGCCAGCAGCTTAGGCCAGGGGTCAGCCTACAATGAGCAGTTCTTC. Protein: CASSLGQGSAYNEQFF. The chain combines TRBV7-3 with TRBJ2-1, with D possibly being TRBD1 (6 bases). V lost 2 bases and J lost 2, with 13 bases in between. CDR1 is SGHTA and CDR2 is FQGTGA in the germline V gene. CDR3 length: 16 residues. Filled out from reference TRBV7-3 and TRBJ2-1, the complete variable domain reads GAGVSQTPSNKVTEKGKYVELRCDPISGHTALYWYRQSLGQGPEFLIYFQGTGAADDSGLPNDRFFAVRPEGSVSTLKIQRTERGDSAVYLCASSLGQGSAYNEQFFGPGTRLTVL.

The chain carries TRBV5-5 and TRBJ2-1; 9 bases are a match to TRBD1. V was clipped by 6 bases and J by 1 base; unmatched bases: 5. The germline gives CDR1 SGHKS, CDR2 YYEKEE (reference sequence). The CDR3 is 15 amino acids. The chain's CDR3 is CASTPGTGSYNEQFF. The CDR3 nucleotides read TGTGCCAGCACACCTGGGACAGGGTCCTACAATGAGCAGTTCTTC.

The chain recombines TRBV27 with TRBJ1-2; unclear D gene. The CDR3 is 14 residues long. Germline V gene sequence: CDR1 MNHEY, CDR2 SMNVEV (reference sequence). Trimming pared 0 bases from V and 4 bases from J, leaving 9 bases between. The CDR3: CASSLSAGIYGYTF. DNA of the CDR3: TGTGCCAGCAGTTTATCGGCCGGCATCTATGGCTACACCTTC.

This clone was counted once. The chain recombines TRBV28 with TRBJ2-7, with TRBD2 identical over 7 bases. The germline CDR1 and CDR2 sequences are MDHEN and SYDVKM. The CDR3 is made up of 14 amino acids. Trimming took 6 bases from V and 2 from J; bases not matched to a gene: 7. The DNA of the CDR3 is TGTGCCAGCAGGACCGGGACTACCACCTACGAGCAGTACTTC. As protein: CASRTGTTTYEQYF.

This rearrangement joins TRBV5-1 to TRBJ2-2; D perhaps matches TRBD1 (6 bases). Germline V CDR1 and CDR2: SGHRS, YFSETQ. The V end lost 2 bases, the J end lost 3 bases, and 11 bases lay between the germline ends. The CDR3 has 15 residues. CDR3 sequence: CASSFRDTHTGELFF. The CDR3 region has the DNA TGCGCCAGCAGCTTCCGGGACACACACACCGGGGAGCTGTTTTTT. Together with reference TRBV5-1 and TRBJ2-2, the CDR3 gives the full variable domain: KAGVTQTPRYLIKTRGQQVTLSCSPISGHRSVSWYQQTPGQGLQFLFEYFSETQRNKGNFPGRFSGRQFSNSRSEMNVSTLELGDSALYLCASSFRDTHTGELFFGEGSRLTVL.

The chain employs TRBV30 and TRBJ2-7; D is possibly TRBD2 (6 bases). The CDR3 runs to 14 residues. Germline V gene sequence: CDR1 GTSNPN, CDR2 SVGIG (reference sequence). Trimming pared 8 bases from V and 7 bases from J, leaving 24 bases between. CDR3 bases: TGTGCCCGGACTATGGACCTACTCCGAAGGGAGCAGTACTTC. Translation: CARTMDLLRREQYF. The full variable domain, rest sourced from reference TRBV30 and TRBJ2-7, is SQTIHQWPATLVQPVGSPLSLECTVEGTSNPNLYWYRQAAGRGLQLLFYSVGIGQISSEVPQNLSASRPQDRQFILSSKKLLLSDSGFYLCARTMDLLRREQYFGPGTRLTVT.

The V gene is TRBV18, the J gene TRBJ1-5; D gene ambiguous. The CDR3 loop spans 15 amino acids. Deletions cut 3 bases from V and 5 bases from J, with 14 bases between. CDR1 and CDR2 (germline): KGHSH, LQKENI. The DNA for the CDR3 is TGTGCCAGCTCACCGGTTCAAATGGGAGATCAGCCCCAGCATTTT. Its protein product is CASSPVQMGDQPQHF.

The rearrangement links TRBV2 to TRBJ2-5; TRBD2 agrees at 7 bases. The J call is in doubt because the DNA end fits TRBJ2-7 better. The CDR3 is 13 residues long. Germline values: CDR1 SNHLY, CDR2 FYNNEI. The CDR3: CATVGGVFYEQYF. CDR3 in DNA: TGTGCCACCGTGGGGGGGGTTTTCTACGAGCAGTACTTC.

The chain carries TRBV27 and TRBJ2-1; D possibly corresponds to TRBD2 (6 bases). Trimming cost V 0 bases and J 1 base, with 10 bases left between them. Germline V gives CDR1 MNHEY, CDR2 SMNVEV (reference sequence). The CDR3 is 16 residues long. The CDR3 coding sequence is TGTGCCAGCAGTTTATCGGGGGGTGGATCCTACAATGAGCAGTTCTTC. Protein product: CASSLSGGGSYNEQFF.

The chain combines TRBV2 with TRBJ2-5; 8 nucleotides agree with TRBD2. V lost 10 bases to trimming and J lost 5 bases; unmatched junction nucleotides: 9. This CDR3 has 13 amino acids. Germline CDR1 is SNHLY and CDR2 is FYNNEI. The CDR3 bases are TGTGCCACCCGGGAGGGCTGGTGGGAGACCCAGTACTTC. Its protein product is CATREGWWETQYF.

The chain employs TRBV28 and TRBJ1-5, with D uncertain. CDR1 and CDR2 (germline): MDHEN, SYDVKM. CDR3 length: 13 amino acids. With 7 bases removed from V and 11 bases from J, the gap between germline ends came to 18 bases. CDR3 nucleotide sequence: TGTGCCAGCATGTCCCATGTAGGGCTGGCCCAGCATTTT. Residues: CASMSHVGLAQHF.

This chain links TRBV18 with TRBJ1-3, with D uncertain. Trimming shortened V by 1 base and J by 8 bases, and 6 bases separated the two germline ends. The CDR3 is 12 residues long. Germline values: CDR1 KGHSH, CDR2 LQKENI. The CDR3: CASSPQSDTIYF. CDR3 coding DNA: TGTGCCAGCTCACCACAGAGTGACACCATATATTTT. The variable domain in full, completed from reference TRBV18 and TRBJ1-3, reads NAGVMQNPRHLVRRRGQEARLRCSPMKGHSHVYWYRQLPEEGLKFMVYLQKENIIDESGMPKERFSAEFPKEGPSILRIQQVVRGDSAAYFCASSPQSDTIYFGEGSWLTVV.

The chain recombines TRBV5-4 with TRBJ1-2; D not resolved. Germline-derived CDR1 and CDR2 are SGHNT and YYREEE (reference sequence). Trimming shortened V by 10 bases and J by 2 bases, and 12 bases separated the two germline ends. The CDR3 spans 12 residues. The CDR3 nucleotides read TGTGCCGCAGCGGAGGGAAACTATGGCTACACCTTC. It codes for CAAAEGNYGYTF.

V usage is TRBV11-2 and J usage is TRBJ2-3, with 15 bases fitting TRBD2. Germline loops: CDR1 SGHAT, CDR2 FQNNGV. With V trimmed by 9 bases and J by 6 bases, 10 bases remained unmatched. This CDR3 has 16 residues. In DNA, the CDR3 is TGTGCCAGTGGACTAGCGGGAGGGCCTACCGGGGATACGCAGTATTTT. This codes for CASGLAGGPTGDTQYF.

The chain combines TRBV6-5 with TRBJ2-7; TRBD1 or TRBD2 may be the D gene (5 bases each). The CDR3 loop spans 14 amino acids. Deletions cut 8 bases from V and 4 bases from J, with 18 bases between. Germline loops: CDR1 MNHEY, CDR2 SVGAGI. The DNA of the CDR3 is TGTGCCAGCTCTGGGGGAAAGCGTCGTTACGAGCAGTACTTC. Translation gives CASSGGKRRYEQYF.

The V gene is TRBV18, the J gene TRBJ2-7; D is tentatively TRBD1 or TRBD2 (5 bases each). CDR3 size: 18 residues. Germline assignment: CDR1 KGHSH and CDR2 LQKENI. Trimming took off 2 bases at V and 5 bases at J, with 25 bases between the two ends. DNA for the CDR3: TGTGCCAGCTCACCAGGGGGTATAGGACGGGCCGGAGGTCACGAGCAGTACTTC. It is translated as CASSPGGIGRAGGHEQYF.

The chain recombines TRBV2 with TRBJ2-2; a weak D match, TRBD2 (5 bases). The CDR3 spans 14 residues. V lost 5 bases, J lost 5 bases, and 12 bases lay in between. Germline loops: CDR1 SNHLY, CDR2 FYNNEI. The CDR3 sequence: CASSSLAQTGELFF. Here the CDR3 DNA reads TGTGCCAGCAGTTCCCTAGCTCAAACCGGGGAGCTGTTTTTT.

The DNA of the CDR3 is TGTGCCAGTAGTATTCCGACTAGCGGGAGCCAATACAATGAGCAGTTCTTC. This codes for CASSIPTSGSQYNEQFF. The rearrangement links TRBV19 to TRBJ2-1; TRBD2 agrees at 12 bases. Losses at the gene ends were 3 bases for V and 4 bases for J; bases not matched to a gene: 7. CDR1 LNHDA and CDR2 SQIVND come from the germline V gene (reference sequence). The CDR3 spans 17 residues.

The gene calls are TRBV5-1 and TRBJ2-2, with D possibly being TRBD2 (6 bases). The CDR3 has 14 residues. V lost 5 bases to trimming and J lost 5 bases, with 13 bases between them. The germline V gene encodes CDR1 SGHRS and CDR2 YFSETQ. The CDR3 nucleotides are TGCGCCAGCAGTGGTAGCGGAGCAACCGGGGAGCTGTTTTTT. Translation: CASSGSGATGELFF.

The chain uses TRBV18 and TRBJ1-1; no firm D call. The CDR3 is made up of 15 amino acids. CDR1 KGHSH and CDR2 LQKENI come from the germline V gene. Trimming pared 0 bases from V and 1 base from J, leaving 9 bases between. The CDR3 is CASSPPWGGNTEAFF. CDR3 coding DNA: TGTGCCAGCTCACCACCTTGGGGAGGGAACACTGAAGCTTTCTTT. Together with reference TRBV18 and TRBJ1-1, the CDR3 gives the full variable domain: NAGVMQNPRHLVRRRGQEARLRCSPMKGHSHVYWYRQLPEEGLKFMVYLQKENIIDESGMPKERFSAEFPKEGPSILRIQQVVRGDSAAYFCASSPPWGGNTEAFFGQGTRLTVV.

Remarks on this clone: This specimen includes other DNA sequences encoding the same CDR3. The chain links TRBV28 to TRBJ2-5, with 8 bases that match TRBD2. CDR3 length: 15 residues. Germline V gives CDR1 MDHEN, CDR2 SYDVKM. J was trimmed by 1 base and V by 4 bases; bases with no gene match: 5. The CDR3 is CASSSAGGGQETQYF. CDR3 DNA sequence: TGTGCCAGCAGTTCGGCGGGAGGTGGCCAAGAGACCCAGTACTTC.

This clone was seen only once. This sequence joins TRBV6-1 and TRBJ1-1; D is undetermined. The V and J ends lost 2 bases and 3 bases respectively, with 10 bases between them. Per germline, CDR1 MNHNS and CDR2 SASEGT. The CDR3 sequence is 14 residues long. CDR3 sequence (DNA): TGTGCCAGCAGTGAAAGGTGGCAGGACACTGAAGCTTTCTTT. It encodes CASSERWQDTEAFF.

CDR3 nucleotide sequence: TGTGCCAGCAGCTTAGACGGAGCGAATCAGCCCCAGCATTTT. Its protein is CASSLDGANQPQHF. The V gene is TRBV7-8, the J gene TRBJ1-5; D not resolved. This CDR3 contains 14 residues. From germline, CDR1 is SGHVS and CDR2 FQNEAQ. Deletions cut 1 base from V and 4 bases from J, with 8 bases between. Combining the CDR3 with reference TRBV7-8 and TRBJ1-5 gives the whole variable domain GAGVSQSPRYKVAKRGQDVALRCDPISGHVSLFWYQQALGQGPEFLTYFQNEAQLDKSGLPSDRFFAERPEGSVSTLKIQRTQQEDSAVYLCASSLDGANQPQHFGDGTRLSIL.

The gene calls are TRBV4-2 and TRBJ2-1; 10 bases are a match to TRBD2. The ends lost 8 bases at V and 7 bases at J; junction bases unmatched: 8. CDR1 LGHNA and CDR2 YNFKEQ come from the germline V gene. The CDR3 is 14 amino acids. CDR3 protein: CASGLAGERNEQFF. CDR3 nucleotides: TGTGCCAGCGGGCTAGCGGGAGAGAGGAATGAGCAGTTCTTC.